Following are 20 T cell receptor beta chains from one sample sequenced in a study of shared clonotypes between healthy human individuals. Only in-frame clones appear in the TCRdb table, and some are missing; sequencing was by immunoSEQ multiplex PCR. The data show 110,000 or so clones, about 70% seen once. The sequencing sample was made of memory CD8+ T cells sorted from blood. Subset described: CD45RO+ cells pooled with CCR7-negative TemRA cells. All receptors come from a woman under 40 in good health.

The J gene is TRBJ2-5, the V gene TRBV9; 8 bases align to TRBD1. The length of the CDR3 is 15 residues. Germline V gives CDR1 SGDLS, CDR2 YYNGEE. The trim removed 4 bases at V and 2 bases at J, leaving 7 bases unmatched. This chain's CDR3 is CASSLGGTGQETQYF. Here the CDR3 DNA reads TGTGCCAGCAGCTTAGGGGGGACAGGTCAAGAGACCCAGTACTTC.

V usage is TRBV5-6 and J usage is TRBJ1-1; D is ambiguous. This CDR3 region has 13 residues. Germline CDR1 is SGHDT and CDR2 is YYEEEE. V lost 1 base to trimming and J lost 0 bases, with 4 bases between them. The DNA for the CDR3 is TGTGCCAGCAGCTTGAACATGAACACTGAAGCTTTCTTT. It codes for CASSLNMNTEAFF. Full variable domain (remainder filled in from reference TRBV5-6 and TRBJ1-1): DAGVTQSPTHLIKTRGQQVTLRCSPKSGHDTVSWYQQALGQGPQFIFQYYEEEERQRGNFPDRFSGHQFPNYSSELNVNALLLGDSALYLCASSLNMNTEAFFGQGTRLTVV.

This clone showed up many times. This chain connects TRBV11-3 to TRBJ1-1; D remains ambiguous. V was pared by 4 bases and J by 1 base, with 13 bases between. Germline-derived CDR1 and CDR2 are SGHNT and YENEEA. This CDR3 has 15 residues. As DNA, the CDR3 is TGTGCCAGCAGCTCCCTATTGTCTCGGAACACTGAAGCTTTCTTT. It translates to CASSSLLSRNTEAFF.

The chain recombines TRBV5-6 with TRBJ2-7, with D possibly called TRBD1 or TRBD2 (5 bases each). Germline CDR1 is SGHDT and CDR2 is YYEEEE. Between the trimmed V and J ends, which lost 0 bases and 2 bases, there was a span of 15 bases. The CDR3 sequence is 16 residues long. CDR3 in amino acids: CASSLGRPQGPYEQYF. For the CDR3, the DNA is TGTGCCAGCAGCTTGGGTAGGCCTCAGGGACCCTACGAGCAGTACTTC.

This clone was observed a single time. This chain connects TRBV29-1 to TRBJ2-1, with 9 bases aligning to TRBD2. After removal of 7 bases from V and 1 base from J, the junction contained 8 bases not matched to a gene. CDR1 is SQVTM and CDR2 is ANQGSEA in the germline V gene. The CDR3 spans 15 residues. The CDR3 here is CSGKGLAGSYNEQFF. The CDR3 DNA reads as TGCAGCGGGAAGGGACTAGCAGGGTCCTACAATGAGCAGTTCTTC.

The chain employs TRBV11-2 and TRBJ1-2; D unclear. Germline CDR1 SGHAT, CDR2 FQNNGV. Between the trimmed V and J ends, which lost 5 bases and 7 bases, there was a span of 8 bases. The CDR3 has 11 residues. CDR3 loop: CASSPFSGYTF. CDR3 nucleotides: TGTGCCAGCAGCCCTTTTTCTGGCTACACCTTC.

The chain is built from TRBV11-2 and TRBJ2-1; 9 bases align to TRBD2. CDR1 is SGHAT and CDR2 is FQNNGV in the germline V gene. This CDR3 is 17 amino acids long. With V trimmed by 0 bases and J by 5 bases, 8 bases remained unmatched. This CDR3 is CASSLDASGMRHNEQFF. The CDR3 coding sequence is TGTGCCAGCAGCTTAGACGCTAGCGGGATGAGGCACAATGAGCAGTTCTTC.

The CDR3 sequence is CASSFLAGVYEQYF. DNA for the CDR3: TGTGCCAGCAGTTTCTTAGCGGGAGTATACGAGCAGTACTTC. The rearrangement links TRBV28 to TRBJ2-7, with TRBD2 matching 9 bases. Trimming at V came to 3 bases and at J to 4 bases, leaving 4 bases not matched to a gene. The CDR3 spans 14 residues. Germline V lookup: CDR1 MDHEN, CDR2 SYDVKM.

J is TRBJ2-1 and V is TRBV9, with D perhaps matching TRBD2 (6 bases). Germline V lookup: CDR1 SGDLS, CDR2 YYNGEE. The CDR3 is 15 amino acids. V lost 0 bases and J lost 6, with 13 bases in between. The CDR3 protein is CASSVEGNGGNEQFF. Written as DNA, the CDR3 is TGTGCCAGCAGCGTAGAGGGGAACGGGGGCAATGAGCAGTTCTTC.

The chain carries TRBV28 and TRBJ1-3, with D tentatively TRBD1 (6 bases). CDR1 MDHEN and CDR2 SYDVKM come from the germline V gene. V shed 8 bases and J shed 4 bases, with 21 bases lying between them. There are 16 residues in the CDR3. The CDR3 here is CASYQGSGANGNTIYF. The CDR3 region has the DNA TGTGCCAGCTACCAAGGTTCGGGGGCAAACGGAAACACCATATATTTT.

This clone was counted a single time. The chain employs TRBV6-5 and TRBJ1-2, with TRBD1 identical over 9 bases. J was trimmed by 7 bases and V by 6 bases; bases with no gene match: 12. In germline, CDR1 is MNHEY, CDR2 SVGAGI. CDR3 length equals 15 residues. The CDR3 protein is CASSPPGQGWSGYTF. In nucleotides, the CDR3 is TGTGCCAGCAGCCCGCCGGGACAGGGATGGAGTGGCTACACCTTC.

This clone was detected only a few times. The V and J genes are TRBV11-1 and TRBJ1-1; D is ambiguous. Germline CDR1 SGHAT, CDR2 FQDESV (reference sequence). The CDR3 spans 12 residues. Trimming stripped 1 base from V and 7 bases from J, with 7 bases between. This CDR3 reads CASSLVSVEAFF. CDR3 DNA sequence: TGTGCCAGCAGCTTAGTATCCGTTGAAGCTTTCTTT.

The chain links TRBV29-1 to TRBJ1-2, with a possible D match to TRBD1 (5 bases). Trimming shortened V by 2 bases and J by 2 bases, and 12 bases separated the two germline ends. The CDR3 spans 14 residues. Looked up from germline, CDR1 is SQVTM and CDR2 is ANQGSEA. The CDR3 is CSVETVGRNYGYTF. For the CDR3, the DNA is TGCAGCGTTGAAACAGTGGGGCGGAACTATGGCTACACCTTC.

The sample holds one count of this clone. The CDR3 DNA sequence: TGTGCCCCCCCCGCGGGACGGAGCTCCTACGAGCAGTACTTC. Amino acids: CAPPAGRSSYEQYF. This chain uses TRBV19 with TRBJ2-7; a weak D match, TRBD2 (6 bases). Trimming stripped 11 bases from V and 0 bases from J, with 17 bases between. CDR1 is LNHDA, CDR2 SQIVND, per germline (reference sequence). CDR3 length: 14 residues.

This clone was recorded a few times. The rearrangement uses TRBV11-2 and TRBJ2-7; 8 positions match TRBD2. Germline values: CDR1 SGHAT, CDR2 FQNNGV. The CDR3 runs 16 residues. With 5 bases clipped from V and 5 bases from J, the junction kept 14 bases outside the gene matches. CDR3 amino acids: CASSHESGRGGDEQYF. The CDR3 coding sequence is TGTGCCAGCAGCCACGAAAGCGGGAGAGGGGGTGACGAGCAGTACTTC.

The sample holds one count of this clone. The CDR3 bases are TGTGCCAGCAGCTCCTCCGGGACAGGGACAATCGTTGAGGAGCTGTTTTTT. This encodes CASSSSGTGTIVEELFF. The chain couples TRBV5-6 to TRBJ2-2; TRBD1 matches 9 bases. Germline values: CDR1 SGHDT, CDR2 YYEEEE. V lost 3 bases and J lost 10; bases outside the gene matches: 16. This CDR3 is 17 amino acids long.

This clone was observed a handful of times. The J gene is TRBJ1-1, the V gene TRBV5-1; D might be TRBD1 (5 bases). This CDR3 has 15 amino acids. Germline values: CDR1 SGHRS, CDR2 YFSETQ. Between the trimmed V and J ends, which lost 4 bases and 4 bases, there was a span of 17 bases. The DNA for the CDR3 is TGCGCCAGCAGCCGTTACCTCGAGAGGGGCACTGAAGCTTTCTTT. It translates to CASSRYLERGTEAFF.

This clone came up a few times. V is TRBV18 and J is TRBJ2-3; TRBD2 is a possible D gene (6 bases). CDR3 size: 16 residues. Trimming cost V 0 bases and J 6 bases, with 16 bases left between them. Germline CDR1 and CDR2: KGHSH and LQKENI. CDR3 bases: TGTGCCAGCTCACCACCGGCCATGTCGGGGAGGGATACGCAGTATTTT. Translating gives CASSPPAMSGRDTQYF.

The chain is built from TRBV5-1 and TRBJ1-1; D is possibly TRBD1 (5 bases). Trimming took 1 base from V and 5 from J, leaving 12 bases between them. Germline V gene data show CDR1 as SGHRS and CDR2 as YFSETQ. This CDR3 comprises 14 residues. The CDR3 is CASSLSGVGTEAFF. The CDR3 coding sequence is TGCGCCAGCAGCTTGTCGGGGGTGGGGACTGAAGCTTTCTTT.

This CDR3 reads CASRTTGGRETQYF. The CDR3 coding sequence is TGTGCCAGCAGAACTACAGGGGGCAGGGAGACCCAGTACTTC. V usage is TRBV5-6 and J usage is TRBJ2-5, with 9 bases aligning to TRBD1. This CDR3 spans 14 amino acids. The germline gives CDR1 SGHDT, CDR2 YYEEEE. The ends lost 5 bases at V and 5 bases at J; junction bases unmatched: 7.